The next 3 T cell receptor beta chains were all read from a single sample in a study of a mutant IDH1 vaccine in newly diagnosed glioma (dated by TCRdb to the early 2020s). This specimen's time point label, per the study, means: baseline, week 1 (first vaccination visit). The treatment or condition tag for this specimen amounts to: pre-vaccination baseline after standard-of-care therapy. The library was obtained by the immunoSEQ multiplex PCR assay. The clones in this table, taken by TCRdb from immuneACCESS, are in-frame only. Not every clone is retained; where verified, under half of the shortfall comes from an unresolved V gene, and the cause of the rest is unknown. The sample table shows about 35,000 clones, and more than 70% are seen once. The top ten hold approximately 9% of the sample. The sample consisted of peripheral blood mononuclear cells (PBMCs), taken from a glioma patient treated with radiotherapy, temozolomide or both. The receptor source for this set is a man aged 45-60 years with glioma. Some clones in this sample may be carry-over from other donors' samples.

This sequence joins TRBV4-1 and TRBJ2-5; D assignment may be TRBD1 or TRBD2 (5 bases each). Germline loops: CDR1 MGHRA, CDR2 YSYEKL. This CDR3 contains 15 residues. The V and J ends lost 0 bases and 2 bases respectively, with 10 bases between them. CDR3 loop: CASSQEGDGQETQYF. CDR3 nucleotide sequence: TGCGCCAGCAGCCAAGAGGGGGACGGTCAAGAGACCCAGTACTTC.

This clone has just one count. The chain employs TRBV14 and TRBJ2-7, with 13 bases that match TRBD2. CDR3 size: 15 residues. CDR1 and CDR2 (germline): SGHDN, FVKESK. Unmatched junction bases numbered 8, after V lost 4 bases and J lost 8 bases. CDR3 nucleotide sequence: TGTGCCAGCAGCCCAGGGGGACTAGCGGGAAGCAAGCAGTACTTC. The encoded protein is CASSPGGLAGSKQYF.

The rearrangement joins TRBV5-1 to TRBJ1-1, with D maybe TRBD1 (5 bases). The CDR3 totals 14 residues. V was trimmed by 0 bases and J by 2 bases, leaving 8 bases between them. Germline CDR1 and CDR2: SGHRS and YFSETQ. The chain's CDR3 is CASSLERGNTEAFF. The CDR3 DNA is TGCGCCAGCAGCTTGGAGAGGGGTAACACTGAAGCTTTCTTT.